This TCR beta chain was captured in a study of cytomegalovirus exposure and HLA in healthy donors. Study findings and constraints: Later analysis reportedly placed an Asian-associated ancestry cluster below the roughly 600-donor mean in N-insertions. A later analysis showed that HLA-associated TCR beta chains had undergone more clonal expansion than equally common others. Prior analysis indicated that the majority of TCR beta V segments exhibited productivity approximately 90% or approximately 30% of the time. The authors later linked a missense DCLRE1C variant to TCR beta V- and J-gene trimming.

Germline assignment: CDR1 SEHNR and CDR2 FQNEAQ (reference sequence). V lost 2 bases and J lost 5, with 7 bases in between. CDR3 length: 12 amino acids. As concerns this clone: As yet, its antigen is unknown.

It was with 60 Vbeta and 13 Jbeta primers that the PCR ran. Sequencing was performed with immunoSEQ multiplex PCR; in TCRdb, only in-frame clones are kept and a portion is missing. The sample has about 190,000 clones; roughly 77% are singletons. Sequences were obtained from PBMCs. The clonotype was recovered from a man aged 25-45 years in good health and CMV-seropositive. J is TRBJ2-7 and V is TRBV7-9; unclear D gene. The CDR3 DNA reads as TGTGCCAGCAGCTTACTAGGTCACGAGCAGTACTTC. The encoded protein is CASSLLGHEQYF.